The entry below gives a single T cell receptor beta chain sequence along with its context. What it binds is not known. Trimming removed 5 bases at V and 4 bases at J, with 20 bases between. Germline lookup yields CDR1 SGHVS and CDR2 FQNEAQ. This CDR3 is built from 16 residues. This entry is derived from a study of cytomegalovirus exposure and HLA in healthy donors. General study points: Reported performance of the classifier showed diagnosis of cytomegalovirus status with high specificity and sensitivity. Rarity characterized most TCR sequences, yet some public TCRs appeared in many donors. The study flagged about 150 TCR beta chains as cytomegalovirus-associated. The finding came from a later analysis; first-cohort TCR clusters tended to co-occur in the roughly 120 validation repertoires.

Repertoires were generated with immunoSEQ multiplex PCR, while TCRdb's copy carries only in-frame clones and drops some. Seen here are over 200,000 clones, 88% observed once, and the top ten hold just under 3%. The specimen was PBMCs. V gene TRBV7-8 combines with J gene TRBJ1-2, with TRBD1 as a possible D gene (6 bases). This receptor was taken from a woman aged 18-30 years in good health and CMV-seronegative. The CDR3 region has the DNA TGTGCCAGCAGCCCTGGACAGCCCCTTGGGACCTATGGCTACACCTTC. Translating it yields CASSPGQPLGTYGYTF. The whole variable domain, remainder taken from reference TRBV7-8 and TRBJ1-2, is GAGVSQSPRYKVAKRGQDVALRCDPISGHVSLFWYQQALGQGPEFLTYFQNEAQLDKSGLPSDRFFAERPEGSVSTLKIQRTQQEDSAVYLCASSPGQPLGTYGYTFGSGTRLTVV.